These T cell receptor beta chains were read from a single sample in a study of CD8+ T cells in alopecia areata. Clones were sequenced by immunoSEQ multiplex PCR, and TCRdb holds only the in-frame ones, with some missing. The table includes approximately 99,000 clones, roughly 55% detected once. Sequenced material: NKG2D-low CD8+ T cells sorted from blood. The source is a human donor with alopecia areata. Both conserved end residues are part of each CDR3. The D gene is left open where the match is weak. The size of a clone is reported for some rows only, either as once, few or many, or as a class for expanded clones.

d_gene	abundance	v_gene	j_gene	CDR3aa	CDR3nt
.	.	TRBV18	TRBJ2-2	CATRSTAPLNTGELFF	TGTGCCACCCGGTCGACTGCGCCTTTAAACACCGGGGAGCTGTTTTTT
TRBD1	.	TRBV5-6	TRBJ2-4	CASRIQGEVAKNIQYF	TGTGCCAGCAGGATACAGGGGGAGGTTGCCAAAAACATTCAGTACTTC
TRBD2	.	TRBV29-1	TRBJ2-5	CSVEGLVYETQYF	TGCAGCGTTGAGGGACTAGTATATGAGACCCAGTACTTC
.	.	TRBV21-1	TRBJ2-1	CASSKGGTNEEDEQFF	TGTGCCAGCAGCAAAGGTGGGACAAACGAGGAGGATGAGCAGTTCTTC
TRBD1	.	TRBV7-9	TRBJ1-1	CASSLGQGDTEAFF	TGTGCCAGCAGCTTAGGACAGGGCGACACTGAAGCTTTCTTT
TRBD2	.	TRBV13	TRBJ2-7	CASSSNLLAGGYEQYF	TGTGCCAGCAGCTCCAACCTACTAGCGGGAGGTTACGAGCAGTACTTC
.	.	TRBV6-6	TRBJ1-2	CASSYSGEEDYGYTF	TGTGCCAGCAGTTACTCAGGGGAGGAAGACTATGGCTACACCTTC
.	.	TRBV2	TRBJ1-5	CASSETKAGNQPQHF	TGTGCCAGCAGTGAAACGAAGGCAGGGAACCAGCCCCAGCATTTT
TRBD1	few	TRBV28	TRBJ1-1	CASRTPDRATEAFF	TGTGCCAGCAGGACGCCGGACAGGGCCACTGAAGCTTTCTTT
.	.	TRBV5-6	TRBJ1-2	CASSDPLTNYGYTF	TGTGCCAGCAGCGACCCTCTGACTAACTATGGCTACACCTTC
TRBD1	.	TRBV29-1	TRBJ2-1	CSVVASGTETVNEQFF	TGCAGCGTTGTCGCTTCTGGGACAGAGACGGTCAATGAGCAGTTCTTC
TRBD1	.	TRBV29-1	TRBJ2-4	CSVGTGGRYENIQYF	TGCAGCGTCGGGACAGGGGGCCGGTATGAAAACATTCAGTACTTC
.	.	TRBV7-2	TRBJ1-5	CASSSWGAINQPQHF	TGTGCCAGCAGCTCCTGGGGGGCTATTAATCAGCCCCAGCATTTT
.	.	TRBV4-1	TRBJ2-3	CASSQGISTDTQYF	TGCGCCAGCAGCCAGGGGATCAGCACAGATACGCAGTATTTT
.	few	TRBV13	TRBJ1-1	CASSQVSISTEAFF	TGCGCCAGCAGCCAAGTGTCTATCTCTACTGAAGCTTTCTTT